This T cell receptor beta chain was sequenced for a study of spatial heterogeneity in lung cancer. The J segment lost 4 bases and the V segment lost 4 bases, leaving 5 bases of the junction unmatched. Germline CDR1 and CDR2: SGHTA and FQGNSA. The CDR3 covers 14 residues. Sample time point: blood at routine non-recurrence follow-up after resection. Tumor, nontumor lung or frozen PBMC supplied whole RNA that was sequenced unsorted. A single record per CDR3 protein comes from TCRdb applying MiXCR to the 5' RACE reads. Seen here are about 25,000 distinct CDR3 sequences, roughly 6% observed once, and the top ten hold around 21%.

The chain uses TRBV7-2 and TRBJ1-2, with 8 bases aligning to TRBD1. The sample in question was PBMCs, obtained at follow-up. The origin of this receptor is a male donor with early-stage non-small cell lung cancer. CDR3 nucleotide sequence: TGTGCCAGCAGCTCCCGACAGGGGTTCTATGGCTACACCTTC. Protein: CASSSRQGFYGYTF.